The 7 T cell receptor beta chains in this list originate from one sample, sequenced in a study of blood T cell repertoires in COVID-19. Method: immunoSEQ multiplex PCR; TCRdb's copy keeps in-frame clones and lacks some. The sample contains approximately 80,000 clones, 81% of which appear only once. What was sequenced was peripheral blood. The receptors stem from a man older than 75 with acute or convalescent COVID-19.

V is TRBV5-1 and J is TRBJ1-1, with D unresolved. Looked up from germline, CDR1 is SGHRS and CDR2 is YFSETQ. V was clipped by 7 bases and J by 4 bases, with 17 bases between them. The CDR3 loop spans 14 amino acids. The CDR3 loop is CASVRDATGTEAFF. The CDR3 DNA reads TGCGCCAGCGTTCGTGACGCTACGGGCACTGAAGCTTTCTTT.

The chain is built from TRBV25-1 and TRBJ1-1; D is possibly TRBD1 (5 bases). Germline lookup yields CDR1 MGHDK and CDR2 SYGVNS. The V end was cut by 4 bases, the J end by 1 base, with 10 bases between. This CDR3 region has 14 residues. The CDR3 DNA reads as TGTGCCAGCAGTGTGGGACTTTCGAACACTGAAGCTTTCTTT. Translation gives CASSVGLSNTEAFF.

This chain links TRBV18 with TRBJ1-1; 7 nucleotides match TRBD1. CDR1 is KGHSH and CDR2 is LQKENI in the germline V gene. The CDR3 loop spans 14 amino acids. The V and J ends lost 4 bases and 1 base, in that order; junction bases with no gene match: 3. The CDR3 reads CASSRTGGNTEAFF. CDR3 sequence (DNA): TGTGCCAGCTCACGGACAGGCGGGAACACTGAAGCTTTCTTT.

The genes are TRBV2 and TRBJ2-1; tentative D call: TRBD1 (6 bases). In germline, CDR1 is SNHLY, CDR2 FYNNEI. The CDR3 has 13 residues. The V gene lost 4 bases and the J gene lost 6 bases, with 10 bases spanning the gap. The CDR3 loop is CASSGDKPNEQFF. CDR3 nucleotide sequence: TGTGCCAGCAGTGGGGACAAACCCAATGAGCAGTTCTTC.

For this clone: The sample contains more than one DNA sequence encoding this CDR3. The J gene is TRBJ2-6, the V gene TRBV5-1, with 8 bases aligning to TRBD2. Losses at the gene ends were 4 bases for V and 0 bases for J; bases not matched to a gene: 9. The CDR3 contains 18 residues. In germline, CDR1 is SGHRS, CDR2 YFSETQ. DNA for the CDR3: TGCGCCAGCAGCCTAGGCGGGGGGCCAGGCTCTGGGGCCAACGTCCTGACTTTC. Residues: CASSLGGGPGSGANVLTF.

The V call is TRBV27, the J call TRBJ1-2; the D gene is possibly TRBD1 (6 bases). CDR1 and CDR2 (germline): MNHEY, SMNVEV (reference sequence). The CDR3 length is 15 residues. Trimming stripped 5 bases from V and 5 bases from J, with 18 bases between. In DNA, the CDR3 is TGTGCCAGCAGTCTGGACAGAGATCTACTGTATGGCTACACCTTC. This encodes CASSLDRDLLYGYTF.

The chain links TRBV5-5 to TRBJ2-5; 11 bases are shared with TRBD2. The CDR3 covers 15 residues. The V gene's germline CDR1 is SGHKS and CDR2 YYEKEE (reference sequence). The V segment lost 0 bases and the J segment 2 bases; nucleotides outside the gene matches: 0. Here the CDR3 reads CASSLGLAGQETQYF. The CDR3 bases are TGTGCCAGCAGCTTGGGACTAGCGGGACAAGAGACCCAGTACTTC.